The 13 T cell receptor beta chains in this list originate from one sample, sequenced in a study of technical replicates of blood from a few donors. Some clones are missing from TCRdb's copy, which holds only in-frame ones; the method was immunoSEQ multiplex PCR. The data contain more than 65,000 clones, roughly 91% of them singletons. The sample was T cells isolated from PBMCs. Receptor source: a human donor in good health. Some clones in this sample may be carry-over from other donors' samples.

V is TRBV18 and J is TRBJ2-7, with 8 bases lining up with TRBD1. Germline CDR1 KGHSH, CDR2 LQKENI. This CDR3 is 16 amino acids long. The ends lost 2 bases at V and 2 bases at J; junction bases unmatched: 8. CDR3 DNA: TGTGCCAGCTCACCAAACACCGGGACAGGAACCTACGAGCAGTACTTC. This translates into CASSPNTGTGTYEQYF.

The rearrangement links TRBV5-6 to TRBJ1-1; 7 bases fit TRBD1. The CDR3 has 16 residues. Germline CDR1 and CDR2: SGHDT and YYEEEE. V gave up 1 base and J gave up 2 bases; unmatched junction bases: 8. CDR3: CASSLRWGQINTEAFF. DNA for the CDR3: TGTGCCAGCAGCTTGCGGTGGGGACAGATAAACACTGAAGCTTTCTTT.

The J gene is TRBJ1-5, the V gene TRBV19, with D unresolved. With 4 bases removed from V and 7 bases from J, the gap between germline ends came to 14 bases. This CDR3 contains 14 residues. In germline, CDR1 is LNHDA, CDR2 SQIVND (reference sequence). This chain's CDR3 is CASSNPDKTQPQHF. The DNA for the CDR3 is TGTGCCAGTAGTAACCCCGACAAGACGCAGCCCCAGCATTTT.

CDR3 in amino acids: CSVSRGREGWETQYF. As DNA, the CDR3 is TGCAGCGTTAGTCGTGGGCGGGAGGGATGGGAGACCCAGTACTTC. The chain recombines TRBV29-1 with TRBJ2-5, with 9 bases identical to TRBD2. CDR3 size: 15 residues. V was pared by 5 bases and J by 5 bases, with 12 bases of the junction left unmatched. The germline V gene has CDR1 SQVTM and CDR2 ANQGSEA.

V is TRBV30 and J is TRBJ2-7; D is uncertain. The germline V gene has CDR1 GTSNPN and CDR2 SVGIG (reference sequence). CDR3 size: 14 residues. The V end was cut by 4 bases, the J end by 1 base, with 14 bases between. Written as DNA, the CDR3 is TGTGCCTGGACCCCGCCTGCAGTTTCCTACGAGCAGTACTTC. Translating gives CAWTPPAVSYEQYF.

V is TRBV2 and J is TRBJ2-5, with 8 bases fitting TRBD2. Germline V gene lookup returns CDR1 SNHLY and CDR2 FYNNEI. V was pared by 0 bases and J by 1 base, with 1 base of the junction left unmatched. This CDR3 comprises 15 residues. CDR3 region: CASSEAREVQETQYF. Here the CDR3 DNA reads TGTGCCAGCAGTGAAGCGCGGGAGGTCCAAGAGACCCAGTACTTC.

This rearrangement joins TRBV27 to TRBJ1-2, with 8 nucleotides matching TRBD1. The CDR3 is 15 amino acids. The J segment lost 4 bases and the V segment lost 5 bases, leaving 9 bases of the junction unmatched. Germline CDR1 MNHEY, CDR2 SMNVEV (reference sequence). This chain's CDR3 is CASSDDHRGFYGYTF. The CDR3 region has the DNA TGTGCCAGCAGTGATGACCACAGGGGGTTCTATGGCTACACCTTC.

The V gene is TRBV19, the J gene TRBJ2-1, with D possibly TRBD2 on 6 matching bases. The V gene lost 4 bases and the J gene lost 0 bases, with 22 bases spanning the gap. This CDR3 has 19 residues. The germline CDR1 and CDR2 sequences are LNHDA and SQIVND (reference sequence). The CDR3 loop reads CASSTRSSGFFDSYNEQFF. Here the CDR3 DNA reads TGTGCCAGTAGTACTCGCTCGAGCGGGTTCTTCGACTCCTACAATGAGCAGTTCTTC.

The chain recombines TRBV6-5 with TRBJ1-2; D unclear. Per germline, CDR1 MNHEY and CDR2 SVGAGI. The CDR3 totals 13 residues. Trimming removed 5 bases at V and 1 base at J, with 8 bases between. CDR3 loop: CASSGSSNYGYTF. DNA of the CDR3: TGTGCCAGCAGTGGTTCGAGTAACTATGGCTACACCTTC.

The rearrangement joins TRBV9 to TRBJ2-7, with D possibly matching TRBD1 (6 bases). The CDR3 runs to 15 residues. Trimming left V 1 base short and J 3 bases short, with 14 bases between. CDR1 and CDR2 from the germline V gene are SGDLS and YYNGEE. CDR3 in DNA: TGTGCCAGCAGCGTAAGAGGGGGTCTCTTCTACGAGCAGTACTTC. This codes for CASSVRGGLFYEQYF.

This chain uses TRBV5-1 with TRBJ1-1; weak D call: TRBD1 (5 bases). Deletions cut 8 bases from V and 3 bases from J, with 14 bases between. The germline V gene encodes CDR1 SGHRS and CDR2 YFSETQ. This CDR3 has 13 residues. The CDR3 protein is CASIGQTDTEAFF. The CDR3, as DNA: TGCGCCAGTATAGGACAAACGGACACTGAAGCTTTCTTT.

The rearrangement joins TRBV7-9 to TRBJ1-1; D might be TRBD1 (6 bases). Trimming took 5 bases from V and 8 from J, leaving 9 bases between them. CDR1 is SEHNR, CDR2 FQNEAQ, per germline (reference sequence). This CDR3 region has 11 residues. CDR3 in amino acids: CASSPGTEAFF. The DNA of the CDR3 is TGTGCCAGCAGCCCAGGGACAGAAGCTTTCTTT.

J is TRBJ1-1 and V is TRBV11-2, with D perhaps TRBD1 (5 bases). Per germline, CDR1 SGHAT and CDR2 FQNNGV. The CDR3 is made up of 14 amino acids. Trimming pared 5 bases from V and 4 bases from J, leaving 14 bases between. CDR3 nucleotides: TGTGCCAGCAGCCCTCCCCGGCAGGGCACTGAAGCTTTCTTT. Protein sequence: CASSPPRQGTEAFF.